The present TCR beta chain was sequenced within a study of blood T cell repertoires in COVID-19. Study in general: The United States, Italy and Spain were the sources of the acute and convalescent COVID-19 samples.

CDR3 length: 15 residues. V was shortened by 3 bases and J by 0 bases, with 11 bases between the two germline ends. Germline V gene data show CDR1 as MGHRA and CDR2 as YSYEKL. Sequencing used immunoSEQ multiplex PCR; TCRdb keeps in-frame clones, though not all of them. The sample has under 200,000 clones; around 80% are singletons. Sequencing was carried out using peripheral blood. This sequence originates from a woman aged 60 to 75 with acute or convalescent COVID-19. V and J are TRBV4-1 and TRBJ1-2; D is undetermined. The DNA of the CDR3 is TGCGCCAGCAGCCAGACCGAGCGTACTAACTATGGCTACACCTTC. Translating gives CASSQTERTNYGYTF.